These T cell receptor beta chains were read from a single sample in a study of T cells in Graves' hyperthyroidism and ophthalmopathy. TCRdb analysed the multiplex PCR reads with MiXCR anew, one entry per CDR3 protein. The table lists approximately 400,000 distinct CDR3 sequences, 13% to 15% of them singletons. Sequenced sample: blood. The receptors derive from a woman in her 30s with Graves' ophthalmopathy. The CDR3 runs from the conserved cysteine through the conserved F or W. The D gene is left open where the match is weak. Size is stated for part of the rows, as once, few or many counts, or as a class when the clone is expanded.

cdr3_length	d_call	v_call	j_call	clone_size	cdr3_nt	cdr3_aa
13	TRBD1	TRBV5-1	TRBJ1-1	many	TGCGCCAGCAGCTTCCAGGGGGCTTCTGAAGCTTTCTTT	CASSFQGASEAFF
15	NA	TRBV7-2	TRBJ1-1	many	TGTGCCAGCAGCTTAGATTTGGGGGGGGACACTGAAGCTTTCTTT	CASSLDLGGDTEAFF
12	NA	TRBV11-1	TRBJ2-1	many	TGTGCCAGTACAGGCTCCTACAATGAGCAGTTCTTC	CASTGSYNEQFF
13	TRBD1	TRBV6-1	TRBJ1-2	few	TGTGCCAGCAGTTATCTACAGGGGTATGGCTACACCTTC	CASSYLQGYGYTF
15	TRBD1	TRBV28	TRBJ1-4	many	TGTGCCAGCAGTGACAGGGGAGTAAGACGAGAAAAACTGTTTTTT	CASSDRGVRREKLFF
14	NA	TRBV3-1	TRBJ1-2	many	TGTGCCAGCAGCCACCCCACCAGCGGGAGGGGCTACACCTTC	CASSHPTSGRGYTF
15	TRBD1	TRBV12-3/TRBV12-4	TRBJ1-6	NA	TGTGCCAGCAGTCCGGGGACAGGGTTGAATTCACCCCTCCACTTT	CASSPGTGLNSPLHF
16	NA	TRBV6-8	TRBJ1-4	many	TGTGCCAGCAGTTACACCCGCTGCGGTTGGGATGAAAAACTGTTTTTT	CASSYTRCGWDEKLFF
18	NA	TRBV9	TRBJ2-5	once	TGTGCCAGCAGCGTAGTTACGCAAGTTCGCAGGAGCAAAGAGACCCAGTACTTC	CASSVVTQVRRSKETQYF
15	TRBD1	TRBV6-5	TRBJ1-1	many	TGTGCCAGCAGTTACGGGACAGGGCCAAACACTGAAGCTTTCTTT	CASSYGTGPNTEAFF
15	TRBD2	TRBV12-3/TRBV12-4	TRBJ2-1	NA	TGTGCCAGCAGCCTTGGACTAGCGGGGGCTAATGAGCAGTTCTTC	CASSLGLAGANEQFF
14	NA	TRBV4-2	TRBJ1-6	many	TGTGCCAGCAGCCTGGGGGAGGGGATGTCACCCCTCCACTTT	CASSLGEGMSPLHF
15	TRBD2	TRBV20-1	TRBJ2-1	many	TGCAGTGCTAGACGCTTGACTAGCCCTACGGATGAGCAGTTCTTC	CSARRLTSPTDEQFF
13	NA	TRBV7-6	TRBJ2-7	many	TGTGCCAGCGGAGGGGGGGCGGTCCACGAGCAGTACTTC	CASGGGAVHEQYF
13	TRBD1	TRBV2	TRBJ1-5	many	TGTGCCAGCAGCGACAGGGAGAATCAGCCCCAGCATTTT	CASSDRENQPQHF
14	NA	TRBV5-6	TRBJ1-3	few	TGTGCCAGCAGCACGACAGTAACCGGAAACACCATATATTTT	CASSTTVTGNTIYF
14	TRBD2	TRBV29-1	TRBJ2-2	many	TGCAGCGTGACATCTAGCGGGGGGCCCGGGGAGCTGTTTTTT	CSVTSSGGPGELFF
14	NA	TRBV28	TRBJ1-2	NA	TGTGCCAGCCGCACGACGGGGGGGGACTATGGCTACACCTTC	CASRTTGGDYGYTF
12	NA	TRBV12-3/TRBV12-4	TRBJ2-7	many	TGTGCCAGCAGTCCCCGGGGCGGCGAGCAGTACTTC	CASSPRGGEQYF